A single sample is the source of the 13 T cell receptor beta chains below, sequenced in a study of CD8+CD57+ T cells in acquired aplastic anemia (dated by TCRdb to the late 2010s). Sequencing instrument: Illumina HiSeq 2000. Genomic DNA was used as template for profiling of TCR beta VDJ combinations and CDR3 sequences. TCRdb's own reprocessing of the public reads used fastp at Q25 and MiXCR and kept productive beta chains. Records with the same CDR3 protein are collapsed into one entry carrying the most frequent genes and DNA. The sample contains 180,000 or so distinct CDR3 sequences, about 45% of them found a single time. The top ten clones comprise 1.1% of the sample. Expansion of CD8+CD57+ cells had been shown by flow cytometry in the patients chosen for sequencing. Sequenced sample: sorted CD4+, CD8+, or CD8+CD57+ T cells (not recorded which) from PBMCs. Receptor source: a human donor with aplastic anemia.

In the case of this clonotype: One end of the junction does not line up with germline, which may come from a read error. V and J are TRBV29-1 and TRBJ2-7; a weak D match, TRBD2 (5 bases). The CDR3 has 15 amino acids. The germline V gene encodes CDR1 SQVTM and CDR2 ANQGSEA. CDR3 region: CASSLAPRESYEQYF. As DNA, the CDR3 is TGTGCCAGCAGCTTAGCCCCCCGGGAATCCTACGAGCAGTACTTC.

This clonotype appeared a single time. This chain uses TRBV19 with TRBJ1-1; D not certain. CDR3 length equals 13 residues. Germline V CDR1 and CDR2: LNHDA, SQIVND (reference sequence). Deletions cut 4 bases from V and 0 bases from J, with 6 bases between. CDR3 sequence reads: CASSTPLNTEAFF. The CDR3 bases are TGTGCCAGTAGTACGCCATTGAACACTGAAGCTTTCTTT.

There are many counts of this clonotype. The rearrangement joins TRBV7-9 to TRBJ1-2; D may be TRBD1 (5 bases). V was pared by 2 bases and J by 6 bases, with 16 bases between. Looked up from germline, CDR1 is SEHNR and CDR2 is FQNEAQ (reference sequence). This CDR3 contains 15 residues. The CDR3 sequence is CASSLTRGRNHGYTF. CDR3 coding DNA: TGTGCCAGCAGCTTAACTCGGGGGAGGAATCATGGCTACACCTTC.

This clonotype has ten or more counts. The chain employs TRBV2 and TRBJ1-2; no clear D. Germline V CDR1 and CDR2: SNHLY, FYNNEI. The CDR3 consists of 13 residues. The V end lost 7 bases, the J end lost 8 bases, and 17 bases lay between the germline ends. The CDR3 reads CASMRTDLGGYTF. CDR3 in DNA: TGTGCCAGCATGAGGACGGACCTCGGGGGCTACACCTTC.

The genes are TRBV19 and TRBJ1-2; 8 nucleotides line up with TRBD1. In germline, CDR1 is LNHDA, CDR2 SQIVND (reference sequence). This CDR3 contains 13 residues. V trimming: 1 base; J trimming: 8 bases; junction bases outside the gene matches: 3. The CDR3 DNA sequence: TGTGCCAGTAGTATAGGGACAGGGTTCGGCTACACCTTC. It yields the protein CASSIGTGFGYTF.

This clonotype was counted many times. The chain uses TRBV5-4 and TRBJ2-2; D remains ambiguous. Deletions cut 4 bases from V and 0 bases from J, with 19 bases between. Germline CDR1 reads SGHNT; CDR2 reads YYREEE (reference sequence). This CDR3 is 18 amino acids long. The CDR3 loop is CASSLGWSVTTNTGELFF. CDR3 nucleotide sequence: TGTGCCAGCAGCCTGGGGTGGAGTGTCACAACGAACACCGGGGAGCTGTTTTTT.

CDR3 in DNA: TGTGCCAGCAGCTTAGTACCTTCCCGTCTCTCTGGAAACACCATATATTTT. Translation gives CASSLVPSRLSGNTIYF. V is TRBV7-3 and J is TRBJ1-3; no reliable D call. Germline lookup yields CDR1 SGHTA and CDR2 FQGTGA. The CDR3 consists of 17 residues. Trimming took off 2 bases at V and 0 bases at J, with 14 bases between the two ends.

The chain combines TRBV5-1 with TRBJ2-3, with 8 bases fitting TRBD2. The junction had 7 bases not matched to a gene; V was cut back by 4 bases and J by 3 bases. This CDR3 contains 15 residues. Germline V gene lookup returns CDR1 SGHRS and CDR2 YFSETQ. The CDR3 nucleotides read TGCGCCAGCAGCAAGCAAGCGGGAGAGACAGATACGCAGTATTTT. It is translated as CASSKQAGETDTQYF.

The CDR3 nucleotides are TGCAGTGCTGGGACGGCAGATAGCAATCAGCCCCAGCATTTT. Protein sequence: CSAGTADSNQPQHF. This chain links TRBV20-1 with TRBJ1-5; TRBD1 is a possible D gene (5 bases). Trimming pared 5 bases from V and 0 bases from J, leaving 11 bases between. Germline V gene lookup returns CDR1 DFQATT and CDR2 SNEGSKA (reference sequence). The CDR3 spans 14 residues.

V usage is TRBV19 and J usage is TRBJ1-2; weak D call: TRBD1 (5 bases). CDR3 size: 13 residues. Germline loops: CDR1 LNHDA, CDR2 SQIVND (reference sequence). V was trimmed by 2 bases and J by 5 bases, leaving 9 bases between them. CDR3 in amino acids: CASSITGPYGYTF. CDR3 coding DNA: TGTGCCAGTAGTATAACGGGGCCTTATGGCTACACCTTC. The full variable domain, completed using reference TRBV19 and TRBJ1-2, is DGGITQSPKYLFRKEGQNVTLSCEQNLNHDAMYWYRQDPGQGLRLIYYSQIVNDFQKGDIAEGYSVSREKKESFPLTVTSAQKNPTAFYLCASSITGPYGYTFGSGTRLTVV.

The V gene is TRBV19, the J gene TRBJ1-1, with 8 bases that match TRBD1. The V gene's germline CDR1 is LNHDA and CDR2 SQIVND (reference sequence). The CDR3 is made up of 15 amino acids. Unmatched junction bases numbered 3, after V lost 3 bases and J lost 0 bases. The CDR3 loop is CASSIGTGMNTEAFF. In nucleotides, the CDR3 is TGTGCCAGTAGTATCGGGACAGGTATGAACACTGAAGCTTTCTTT.

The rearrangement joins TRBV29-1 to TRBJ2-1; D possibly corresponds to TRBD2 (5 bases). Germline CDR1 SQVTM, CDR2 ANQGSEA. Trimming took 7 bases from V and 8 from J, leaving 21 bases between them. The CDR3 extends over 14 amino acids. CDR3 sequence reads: CSADPPVRGHEQFF. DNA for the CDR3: TGCAGCGCTGACCCACCGGTCCGAGGGCATGAGCAGTTCTTC.

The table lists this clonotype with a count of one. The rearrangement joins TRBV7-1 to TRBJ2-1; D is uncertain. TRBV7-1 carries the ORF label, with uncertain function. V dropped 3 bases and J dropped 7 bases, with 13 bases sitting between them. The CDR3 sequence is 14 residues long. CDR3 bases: TGTGCCAGCAGCTCCGCCTGGATGAGGAATGAGCAGTTCTTC. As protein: CASSSAWMRNEQFF.